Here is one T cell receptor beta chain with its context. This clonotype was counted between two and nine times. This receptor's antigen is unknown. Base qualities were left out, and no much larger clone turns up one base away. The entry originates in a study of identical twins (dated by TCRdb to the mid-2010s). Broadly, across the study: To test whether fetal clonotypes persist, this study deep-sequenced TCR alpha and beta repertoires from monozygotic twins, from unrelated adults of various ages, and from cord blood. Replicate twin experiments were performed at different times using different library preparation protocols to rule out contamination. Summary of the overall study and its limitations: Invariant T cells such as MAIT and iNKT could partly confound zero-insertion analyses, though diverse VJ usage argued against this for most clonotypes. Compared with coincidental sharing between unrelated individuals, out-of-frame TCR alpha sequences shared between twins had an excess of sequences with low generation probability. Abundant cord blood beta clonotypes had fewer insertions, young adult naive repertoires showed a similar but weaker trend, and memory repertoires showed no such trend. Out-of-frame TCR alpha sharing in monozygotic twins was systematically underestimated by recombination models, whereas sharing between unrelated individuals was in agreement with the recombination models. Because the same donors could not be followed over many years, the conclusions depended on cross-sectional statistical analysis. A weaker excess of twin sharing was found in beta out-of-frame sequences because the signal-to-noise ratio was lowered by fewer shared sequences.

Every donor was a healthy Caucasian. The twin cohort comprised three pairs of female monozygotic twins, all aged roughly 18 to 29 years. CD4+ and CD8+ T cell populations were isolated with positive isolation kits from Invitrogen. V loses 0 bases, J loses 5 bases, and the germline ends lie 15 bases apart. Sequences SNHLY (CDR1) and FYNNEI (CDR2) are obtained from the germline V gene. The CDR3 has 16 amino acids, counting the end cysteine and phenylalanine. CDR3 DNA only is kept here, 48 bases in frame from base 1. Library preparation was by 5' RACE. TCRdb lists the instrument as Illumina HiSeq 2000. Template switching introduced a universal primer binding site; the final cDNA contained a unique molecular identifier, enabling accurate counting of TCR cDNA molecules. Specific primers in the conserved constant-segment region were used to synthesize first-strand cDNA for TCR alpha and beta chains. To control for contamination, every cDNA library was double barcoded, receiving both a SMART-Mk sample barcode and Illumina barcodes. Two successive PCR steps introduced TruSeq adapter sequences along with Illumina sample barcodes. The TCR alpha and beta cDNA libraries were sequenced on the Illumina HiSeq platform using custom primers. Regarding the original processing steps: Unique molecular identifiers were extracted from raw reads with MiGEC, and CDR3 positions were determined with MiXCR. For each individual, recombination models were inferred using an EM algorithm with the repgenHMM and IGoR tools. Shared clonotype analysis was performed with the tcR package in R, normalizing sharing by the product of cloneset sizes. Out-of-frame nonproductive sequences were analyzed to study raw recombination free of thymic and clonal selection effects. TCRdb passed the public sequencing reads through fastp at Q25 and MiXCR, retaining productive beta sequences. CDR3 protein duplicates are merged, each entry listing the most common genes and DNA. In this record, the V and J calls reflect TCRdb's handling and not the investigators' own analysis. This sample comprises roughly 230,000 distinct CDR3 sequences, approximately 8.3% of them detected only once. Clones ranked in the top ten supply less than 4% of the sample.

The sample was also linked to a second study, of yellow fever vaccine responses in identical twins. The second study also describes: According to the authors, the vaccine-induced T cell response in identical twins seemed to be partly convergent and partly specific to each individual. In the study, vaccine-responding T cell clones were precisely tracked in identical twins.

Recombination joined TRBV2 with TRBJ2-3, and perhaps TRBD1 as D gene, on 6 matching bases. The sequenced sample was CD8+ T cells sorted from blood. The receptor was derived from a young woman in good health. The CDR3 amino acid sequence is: CASSEALLWGLDTQYF. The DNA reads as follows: TGTGCCAGCAGTGAAGCGCTTCTATGGGGGCTAGATACGCAGTATTTT.